This T cell receptor (beta chain) was sequenced during a study of beta chain features in type 1 diabetes. Across the study: Age, gender, cell numbers and subset yield matched between patients and controls.

This CDR3 has 14 amino acids. The V and J ends lost 4 bases and 5 bases, in that order; junction bases with no gene match: 6. CDR1 is LGHNA, CDR2 YSLEER, per germline. The entirety of the isolated RNA underwent reverse transcription, so expressed TCRB transcripts were sequenced. Regulatory, naive and central memory T cell samples averaged roughly 3.5 million reads. Profiling relied on immunoSEQ multiplex PCR, and the TCRdb table lists in-frame clones only, not all of them. The repertoire has some 170,000 clones, roughly 59% of them found once; the top ten carry approximately 0.089%. Study outcomes and limitations: TCRB rearrangement may or may not be influenced by HLA type; here this remained unresolved. Shortening that was moderate but significant affected the TCRB CDR3s of Type 1 diabetes patients in all four CD4+ subsets.

A single heparinised blood sample, averaging around 120 mL, was obtained per donor. Turning to this clone: The target antigen is unknown.

The specimen sequenced was naive CD4+ T cells from blood. This TCR derives from a man aged 30-40 years with type 1 diabetes. The chain combines TRBV4-3 with TRBJ2-3; 7 bases line up with TRBD1. The DNA for the CDR3 is TGCGCCAGCAGCCGTTTGACAGGGCGAGATACGCAGTATTTT. This codes for CASSRLTGRDTQYF.